Listed below are T cell receptor beta chains from one sample, sequenced in a study of cytomegalovirus exposure and HLA in healthy donors. Only in-frame clones appear in the TCRdb table, and some are missing; sequencing was by immunoSEQ multiplex PCR. The repertoire holds under 95,000 clones, with about four fifths as singletons. The sample consisted of PBMCs. Source of these receptors: a woman aged 35 to 49 in good health and CMV-seropositive. The conserved cysteine and the conserved F or W are not part of the CDR3 here.

len: 12; j_gene: TRBJ1-2; v_gene: TRBV7-2; CDR3aa: ASSLAAINYGYT
len: 13; j_gene: TRBJ1-3; v_gene: TRBV6-5; CDR3aa: ASSFTGSSGNTIY
len: 12; j_gene: TRBJ1-5; v_gene: TRBV30; CDR3aa: ACVWNRANQPQH
len: 15; j_gene: TRBJ1-4; v_gene: TRBV4-3; CDR3aa: ASSPKPTPDGNEKLF
len: 11; j_gene: TRBJ2-7; v_gene: TRBV4-1; CDR3aa: ASSQGLAYEQY
len: 14; j_gene: TRBJ1-6; v_gene: TRBV6-1; CDR3aa: ASSDHGGVLNSPLH
len: 13; j_gene: TRBJ2-5; v_gene: TRBV18; CDR3aa: ASSQATGFGETQY
len: 11; j_gene: TRBJ1-2; v_gene: TRBV7-8; CDR3aa: ASSLRIQTLYT
len: 11; j_gene: TRBJ2-7; v_gene: TRBV10-1; CDR3aa: ASSKSGTYEQY
len: 12; j_gene: TRBJ1-1; v_gene: TRBV11-2; CDR3aa: ASSPLRGNTEAF
len: 14; j_gene: TRBJ2-7; v_gene: TRBV7-9; CDR3aa: ASSLGASGKVYEQY
len: 10; j_gene: TRBJ1-1; v_gene: TRBV29-1; CDR3aa: SAVRDSAEAF
len: 9; j_gene: TRBJ2-7; v_gene: TRBV30; CDR3aa: AHGQSYEQY
len: 17; j_gene: TRBJ1-1; v_gene: TRBV2; CDR3aa: ASSEGVGGGGALNTEAF
len: 16; j_gene: TRBJ2-3; v_gene: TRBV18; CDR3aa: ASSRPQRARSSTDTQY
len: 13; j_gene: TRBJ1-3; v_gene: TRBV5-6; CDR3aa: ASSLAVGSGNTIY
len: 15; j_gene: TRBJ2-3; v_gene: TRBV18; CDR3aa: ASSQRTGTIGTDTQY
len: 12; j_gene: TRBJ1-1; v_gene: TRBV7-3; CDR3aa: ASSPRDRNTEAF
len: 14; j_gene: TRBJ2-3; v_gene: TRBV18; CDR3aa: ASSPPGLAGGDTQY
len: 18; j_gene: TRBJ2-2; v_gene: TRBV19; CDR3aa: ASTPDLAGGQFANTGELF
len: 12; j_gene: TRBJ2-7; v_gene: TRBV28; CDR3aa: ASSLRQLFYEQY
len: 14; j_gene: TRBJ2-6; v_gene: TRBV7-3; CDR3aa: ASTATATSGANVLT
len: 16; j_gene: TRBJ1-2; v_gene: TRBV9; CDR3aa: ASSVAGDRGLGPYGYT
len: 12; j_gene: TRBJ2-7; v_gene: TRBV6-6; CDR3aa: ASSYRGSSYEQY
len: 12; j_gene: TRBJ2-7; v_gene: TRBV5-1; CDR3aa: ASRGGTDSREQY
len: 14; j_gene: TRBJ1-3; v_gene: TRBV11-3; CDR3aa: ASSLDRGSAGNTIY
len: 12; j_gene: TRBJ1-2; v_gene: TRBV6-5; CDR3aa: ASSYTRQSYGYT
len: 11; j_gene: TRBJ2-1; v_gene: TRBV27; CDR3aa: ASSLGQGYEQF
len: 13; j_gene: TRBJ1-5; v_gene: TRBV19; CDR3aa: ASSITGTENQPQH
len: 11; j_gene: TRBJ2-7; v_gene: TRBV21-1; CDR3aa: AIEQGGDYEQY
len: 12; j_gene: TRBJ2-1; v_gene: TRBV9; CDR3aa: ASSVGEQGIYPF
len: 12; j_gene: TRBJ2-6; v_gene: TRBV7-9; CDR3aa: APFKGPGANVLT
len: 13; j_gene: TRBJ2-7; v_gene: TRBV4-3; CDR3aa: ASSQDLGPSYEQY